A selection of T cell receptor beta chains follows, all from one sample in a study of OX40 agonist ivuxolimab in advanced cancers. Sequenced by immunoSEQ multiplex PCR; TCRdb stores in-frame clones only, minus some. Altogether approximately 100,000 clones are present, about nine tenths being singletons, with the ten largest covering over 0.3%. Material: CD4+ or CD8+ T cells sorted from blood, obtained in a trial of the OX40 agonist ivuxolimab. These receptor sequences come from an adult with an advanced solid tumor such as melanoma, head and neck, liver or kidney cancer. The CDR3 runs from the conserved cysteine through the conserved F or W. D genes are given only for firm matches. Clone size, where shown, is once, few, many, or a class for clones that have expanded.

cdr3_length j_call v_call d_call clone_size cdr3_nt cdr3_aa
17 TRBJ2-3 TRBV6-1 TRBD2 NA TGTGCCAGCAGTGAATTGTGGACGGGAGGGCTTTCAGATACGCAGTATTTT CASSELWTGGLSDTQYF
15 TRBJ2-7 TRBV27 TRBD2 NA TGTGCCAGCAGTTTATTCCCTAGCGGACCCTACGAGCAGTACTTC CASSLFPSGPYEQYF
15 TRBJ2-7 TRBV6-5 NA NA TGTGCCAGCAGTTCCGGCAGACACAGGGTTTACGAGCAGTACTTC CASSSGRHRVYEQYF
14 TRBJ2-5 TRBV4-1 NA NA TGCGCCAGCAGCCAAGGGACGCCGGGGGCGACCCAGTACTTC CASSQGTPGATQYF
14 TRBJ2-5 TRBV18 TRBD1 NA TGTGCCAGCTCATCCCGGGACAGCCAAGAGACCCAGTACTTC CASSSRDSQETQYF
14 TRBJ2-3 TRBV9 TRBD1 NA TGTGCCAGCAGCACAGGACAGGGCCTAGATACGCAGTATTTT CASSTGQGLDTQYF
14 TRBJ1-5 TRBV15 NA few TGTGCCACCAGCAAGGGGGTCGGGGATCAGCCCCAGCATTTT CATSKGVGDQPQHF
15 TRBJ2-7 TRBV7-8 NA NA TGTGCCAGCAGCTTAGCTTTAGGGGGATCCTACGAGCAGTACTTC CASSLALGGSYEQYF
17 TRBJ2-1 TRBV7-2 TRBD1 once TGTGCCAGCAGCAAAGGGCGGGCAGGGGGCGTTAGTAATGAGCAGTTCTTC CASSKGRAGGVSNEQFF
17 TRBJ2-5 TRBV18 NA once TGTGCCAGCTCACCTCAAAGTCCGAGGGGGTCCCAAGAGACCCAGTACTTC CASSPQSPRGSQETQYF
16 TRBJ2-1 TRBV5-6 TRBD2 NA TGTGCCAGCAGCTTGGTCTTGGGGGAGGGCTACAATGAGCAGTTCTTC CASSLVLGEGYNEQFF
19 TRBJ2-1 TRBV21-1 NA NA TGTGCCAGCAGCAAAGGGGGTGGGACTAGCGGGAGGCCGGACAATGAGCAGTTCTTC CASSKGGGTSGRPDNEQFF
14 TRBJ2-5 TRBV29-1 TRBD2 NA TGCAGCGTTGAAGTAGCGGGAGTAGGAGAGACCCAGTACTTC CSVEVAGVGETQYF